Listed below are T cell receptor beta chains from one sample, sequenced in a study of follicular helper T cells after annual influenza vaccination. Data came from immunoSEQ multiplex PCR; TCRdb stores just in-frame clones and leaves some out. In the table there are around 1,400 clones, 55% to 70% of which are singletons. This specimen was CXCR5+ CD38+ circulating T follicular helper cells from blood, taken 7 days after influenza vaccination. These receptors all stem from an adult who received the influenza vaccine. CDR3s include the opening cysteine and the closing phenylalanine or tryptophan. Not every row has a clone size; where given, it reads once, few, many or a size class.

clone_size v_call cdr3_aa
few TRBV7-2 CASSLVPANYGYTF
. TRBV6-1 CASRAPVSGDQPQHF
few TRBV6-6 CASSYSAGINYGYTF
. TRBV5-1 CASGDSTNEQFF
. TRBV29-1 CSVFQGYTQYF
. TRBV6-8 CASSTGYEQYF
. TRBV27 CASSPGRLFTDTQYF
. TRBV6-1 CASSEWGTSGKNEQFF
. TRBV19 CASTLGSNQPQHF
. TRBV28 CASRLSGTSYEQYF
. TRBV9 CASSSRGETQYF
few TRBV5-6 CASSLGQGASGYTF
. TRBV5-5 CASSLTGGSTDTQYF
. TRBV5-1 CASSGDYTGELFF
once TRBV6-5 CASSPQGFNYGYTF
. TRBV30 CAWSHPWGAGQPQHF
few TRBV30 CAWSGVAKNIQYF
. TRBV6-1 CASSVGNTIYF
. TRBV5-1 CASSEGQKETQYF
few TRBV10-3 CAISGSGQPQHF
. TRBV19 CASSRQGNQPQHF
few TRBV5-1 CASSLPPRGRLYEQYF
. TRBV5-5 CASSLATYEQYF
. TRBV19 CASTRTGGLTGELFF
. TRBV7-2 CASRNRGRDTEAFF
. TRBV28 CASSVPSNQPQHF
. TRBV7-2 CASRSPGGEATDTQYF
. TRBV5-1 CASSFTGGVSYEQYF
. TRBV30 CAWIVGVGNEQFF
once TRBV19 CASIARGTNEKLFF
few TRBV28 CASSTHAGGDYGYTF
few TRBV6-5 CASSGTESYEQYF
. TRBV28 CASSTGTLREKLFF
. TRBV18 CASSQAANTEAFF
. TRBV6-4 CASTSLAGRSGANVLTF
few TRBV6-6 CASSYTEDEGTQYF
. TRBV5-6 CASSGGQDYQETQYF
few TRBV19 CASSMGRTNTEAFF
. TRBV10-3 CAISEIGRSKETQYF
. TRBV29-1 CSVAGTGNSPLHF
. TRBV15 CATSRDEAGGWGNQPQHF
. TRBV6-6 CASSYSFTGTGELFF
. TRBV28 CASSSHAGGARNTIYF
. TRBV28 CASYGQGDGYTF
. TRBV6-5 CASSPTEAGAYEQYF
. TRBV7-2 CASSWTHSRTTEAFF